These 5 T cell receptor beta chains were sequenced from one sample in a study of T-cell reconstitution after alpha-beta-depleted transplantation in children. The library targeted TCRbeta and was prepared with unique molecular identifiers. MiXCR, applied by TCRdb to the PCR reads, yields one record per CDR3 protein. The data show roughly 220,000 distinct CDR3 sequences, around 11% seen once. This material consisted of PBMCs from the stem cell graft donor, taken from the stem cell graft. Receptor source: a human donor who donated a stem cell graft to a child with acute lymphoblastic leukemia.

This clonotype was observed at least ten times. This sequence joins TRBV27 and TRBJ1-2, with TRBD1 matching 8 bases. Germline V gene sequence: CDR1 MNHEY, CDR2 SMNVEV (reference sequence). V dropped 6 bases and J dropped 2; count of bases not matched to a gene: 8. The CDR3 is 15 residues long. In DNA form, the CDR3 reads TGTGCCAGCAGCCCCAGGGGGCGGGCCAACTATGGCTACACCTTC. Translating gives CASSPRGRANYGYTF.

This clonotype was detected ten times or more. This chain uses TRBV5-1 with TRBJ2-5; no clear D. CDR3 size: 15 residues. Germline V gives CDR1 SGHRS, CDR2 YFSETQ. Trimming cost V 0 bases and J 1 base, with 10 bases left between them. The chain's CDR3 is CASSLGTSTQETQYF. Here the CDR3 DNA reads TGCGCCAGCAGCTTGGGTACATCTACCCAAGAGACCCAGTACTTC.

This clonotype has only one observation. A much larger clone differs by one base, so this may be a read error. The V and J genes are TRBV20-1 and TRBJ2-3; 14 bases map to TRBD2. The V segment lost 6 bases and the J segment 6 bases; nucleotides outside the gene matches: 8. CDR3 length equals 15 residues. From germline, CDR1 is DFQATT and CDR2 SNEGSKA (reference sequence). The CDR3 DNA reads as TGCAGTGCCCGGCCGGGACTAGCGGGAGAGGATACGCAGTATTTT. Amino acid sequence: CSARPGLAGEDTQYF.

In its sample, this clonotype was seen a few times. One end of the junction varies from germline; a read error may be responsible. V is TRBV18 and J is TRBJ1-3, with TRBD1 matching over 8 bases. CDR3 length equals 20 residues. Germline V CDR1 and CDR2: KGHSH, LQKENI. The CDR3 DNA reads as TGTGCCAGCTCATCACCCCTGGGACAGGTGTCATTAACCTCTGGAAACACCATATATTTT. This gives the protein CASSSPLGQVSLTSGNTIYF.

This clonotype has ten or more counts. CDR3 sequence: CAISESTGIQYF. DNA for the CDR3: TGTGCCATCAGTGAGTCGACGGGGATTCAGTACTTC. V is TRBV10-3 and J is TRBJ2-4, with D maybe TRBD2 (5 bases). Germline CDR1 and CDR2: ENHRY and SYGVKD. CDR3 length: 12 amino acids. Trimming pared 0 bases from V and 10 bases from J, leaving 7 bases between.